This T cell receptor (beta chain) was captured by sequencing in a study of shared clonotypes between healthy human individuals. The length of the CDR3 is 13 residues. Study findings and constraints: On the whole, naive subsets had larger estimated richness than memory subsets had.

TCRdb's table, derived via immunoSEQ multiplex PCR, lists solely in-frame clones and lacks some. The sample holds a few hundred thousand clones; 65% to 70% are singletons and the top ten take 11%. Concerning this clone itself: Its antigen is unidentified.

The receptor's source is a man aged 25 to 40 in good health. The sequenced sample was memory CD4+ T cells sorted from blood. Indicated subset: CD45RA-negative fraction. V usage is TRBV12-2 and J usage is TRBJ2-7; the table's D call TRBD2 went unverified against the DNA. TRBV12-2 is deemed a pseudogene. This CDR3 reads CASPPSGIYEQYF. DNA of the CDR3: TGTGCAAGTCCGCCTAGCGGGATCTACGAGCAGTACTTC.